Each of the 24 T cell receptor beta chains below was sequenced from the same sample in a study of blood T cell repertoires in COVID-19. The table came from immunoSEQ multiplex PCR; TCRdb's copy has only in-frame clones and leaves some out. The sample shows around 77,000 clones, about 81% of them seen only once. The sample was peripheral blood. Source of these receptors: a human donor in a cohort sampled during active COVID-19.

This clone was seen a single time. The chain has TRBV19 and TRBJ1-2; D ambiguous. Between the trimmed V and J ends, which lost 6 bases and 4 bases, there was a span of 21 bases. The germline CDR1 and CDR2 sequences are LNHDA and SQIVND (reference sequence). The CDR3 loop spans 16 amino acids. CDR3: CASSPGPSLSGYGYTF. The CDR3 DNA reads TGTGCCAGTAGCCCTGGCCCGAGCCTCTCGGGCTATGGCTACACCTTC.

J is TRBJ1-2 and V is TRBV5-6, with D possibly being TRBD1 (5 bases). V was cut by 7 bases and J by 3 bases, with 13 bases left in between. The CDR3 runs 13 residues. Germline CDR1 SGHDT, CDR2 YYEEEE. The DNA of the CDR3 is TGTGCCAGCCGCTGGGGGGTAGACTATGGCTACACCTTC. This gives the protein CASRWGVDYGYTF.

The CDR3 is CASSPGQAEAFF. The CDR3, as DNA: TGTGCCAGCAGTCCCGGACAGGCTGAAGCTTTCTTT. The chain carries TRBV2 and TRBJ1-1; 7 bases are a match to TRBD1. The germline V gene has CDR1 SNHLY and CDR2 FYNNEI. J gave up 6 bases and V 5 bases, and 3 bases lay outside the gene matches. The CDR3 covers 12 residues.

CDR3 nucleotide sequence: TGTGCCAGCAGTTCCCCACATGCCAGCACAGATACGCAGTATTTT. The encoded protein is CASSSPHASTDTQYF. The rearrangement uses TRBV6-2 or TRBV6-3 and TRBJ2-3; the D is unclear. Trimming shortened V by 4 bases and J by 0 bases, and 11 bases separated the two germline ends. The CDR3 runs to 15 residues. Germline loops: CDR1 MNHEY, CDR2 SVGEGT.

The rearrangement uses TRBV19 and TRBJ1-5; D is perhaps TRBD1 (5 bases). Germline loops: CDR1 LNHDA, CDR2 SQIVND (reference sequence). V was clipped by 5 bases and J by 7 bases, with 24 bases between them. The CDR3 totals 17 residues. CDR3 DNA: TGTGCCAGTAGTCCAGCCCCGGGGGGGAAGAGATACCAGCCCCAGCATTTT. Its protein is CASSPAPGGKRYQPQHF. Using reference TRBV19 and TRBJ1-5 for the parts outside the CDR3, the full variable domain is DGGITQSPKYLFRKEGQNVTLSCEQNLNHDAMYWYRQDPGQGLRLIYYSQIVNDFQKGDIAEGYSVSREKKESFPLTVTSAQKNPTAFYLCASSPAPGGKRYQPQHFGDGTRLSIL.

This sequence joins TRBV5-5 and TRBJ1-3, with 8 nucleotides matching TRBD1. The CDR3 has 16 residues. Trimming took 4 bases from V and 2 from J; bases not matched to a gene: 8. Germline CDR1 is SGHKS and CDR2 is YYEKEE (reference sequence). CDR3 residues: CASSTTRGRPGNTIYF. The CDR3 nucleotides read TGTGCCAGCAGCACAACCAGGGGGCGACCTGGAAACACCATATATTTT.

CDR3 protein: CASRPGTGLTYEQYF. The DNA for the CDR3 is TGTGCCAGCAGACCCGGGACAGGCCTAACCTACGAGCAGTACTTC. The chain uses TRBV7-6 and TRBJ2-7; 8 bases fit TRBD1. V gave up 6 bases and J gave up 2 bases; unmatched junction bases: 9. This CDR3 contains 15 residues. Looked up from germline, CDR1 is SGHVS and CDR2 is FNYEAQ.

This sequence joins TRBV4-1 and TRBJ2-1; the match to TRBD1 covers 7 bases. J gave up 2 bases and V 0 bases, and 7 bases lay outside the gene matches. Per germline, CDR1 MGHRA and CDR2 YSYEKL. The CDR3 consists of 17 residues. The CDR3 bases are TGCGCCAGCAGCCAAGATCCCTTACAGGGGCCCTACAATGAGCAGTTCTTC. It translates to CASSQDPLQGPYNEQFF.

The rearrangement joins TRBV7-2 to TRBJ1-2; TRBD1 agrees at 10 bases. The CDR3 sequence is 14 residues long. J lost 6 bases, V lost 5 bases, and 6 bases had no gene match. The germline gives CDR1 SGHTA, CDR2 FQGNSA. CDR3: CASSEDRGMDGYTF. The DNA for the CDR3 is TGTGCCAGCAGCGAGGACAGGGGGATGGATGGCTACACCTTC. Combining the CDR3 with reference TRBV7-2 and TRBJ1-2 gives the whole variable domain GAGVSQSPSNKVTEKGKDVELRCDPISGHTALYWYRQSLGQGLEFLIYFQGNSAPDKSGLPSDRFSAERTGGSVSTLTIQRTQQEDSAVYLCASSEDRGMDGYTFGSGTRLTVV.

This clone is a singleton in its sample. This chain connects TRBV4-1 to TRBJ2-7, with unresolved D. The ends were cut back, 2 bases at V and 3 bases at J, with 11 bases in the middle. The germline V gene has CDR1 MGHRA and CDR2 YSYEKL. The CDR3 contains 14 residues. The CDR3 here is CASSQPNADYEQYF. CDR3 nucleotide sequence: TGCGCCAGCAGCCAACCGAATGCAGACTACGAGCAGTACTTC.

This chain uses TRBV2 with TRBJ2-2; 8 bases match TRBD1. Germline trimming cut 7 bases from V and 6 bases from J; bases unmatched to any gene: 10. This CDR3 is built from 15 residues. Germline V gene lookup returns CDR1 SNHLY and CDR2 FYNNEI. The CDR3 region has the DNA TGTGCCAGCAATCCGGGACAGGTATCCCCCGGGGAGCTGTTTTTT. It codes for CASNPGQVSPGELFF.

The genes are TRBV30 and TRBJ1-3, with D unclear. The V end lost 2 bases, the J end lost 0 bases, and 11 bases lay between the germline ends. There are 15 residues in the CDR3. Germline V gene sequence: CDR1 GTSNPN, CDR2 SVGIG (reference sequence). For the CDR3, the DNA is TGTGCCTGGAGTCCTGCCGTCTACTCTGGAAACACCATATATTTT. Protein sequence: CAWSPAVYSGNTIYF.

This clone was detected only a few times. This chain uses TRBV19 with TRBJ1-5, with D possibly TRBD1 on 5 matching bases. Looked up from germline, CDR1 is LNHDA and CDR2 is SQIVND (reference sequence). CDR3 size: 16 residues. Trimming took off 6 bases at V and 3 bases at J, with 18 bases between the two ends. The CDR3 coding sequence is TGTGCCAGTAGCCCATTTAGGGCAGGGCTCAATCAGCCCCAGCATTTT. Translation gives CASSPFRAGLNQPQHF.

The rearrangement uses TRBV5-1 and TRBJ2-3; 10 bases align to TRBD2. V was clipped by 3 bases and J by 5 bases; unmatched bases: 6. Looked up from germline, CDR1 is SGHRS and CDR2 is YFSETQ. The CDR3 contains 15 residues. The DNA for the CDR3 is TGCGCCAGCAGCTCCCTAGCGGGGGCCTTAGATACGCAGTATTTT. Translation gives CASSSLAGALDTQYF.

This clone was picked up one time. V gene TRBV30 combines with J gene TRBJ2-5, with D unclear. The CDR3 covers 13 residues. Trimming removed 0 bases at V and 7 bases at J, with 12 bases between. The germline V gene has CDR1 GTSNPN and CDR2 SVGIG (reference sequence). The CDR3 DNA follows: TGTGCCTGGAGTGTCTCCGCCCCCGGGACCCAGTACTTC. Translating gives CAWSVSAPGTQYF. Using reference TRBV30 and TRBJ2-5 for the parts outside the CDR3, the full variable domain is SQTIHQWPATLVQPVGSPLSLECTVEGTSNPNLYWYRQAAGRGLQLLFYSVGIGQISSEVPQNLSASRPQDRQFILSSKKLLLSDSGFYLCAWSVSAPGTQYFGPGTRLLVL.

This clone appeared once. The chain combines TRBV2 with TRBJ2-5; no reliable D call. Looked up from germline, CDR1 is SNHLY and CDR2 is FYNNEI. V lost 3 bases and J 4 bases, leaving 9 bases between the germline ends. This CDR3 has 13 residues. CDR3 amino acids: CASSDSGRETQYF. As DNA, the CDR3 is TGTGCCAGCAGTGATAGTGGGCGAGAGACCCAGTACTTC.

The genes are TRBV7-2 and TRBJ1-2; no firm D call. Trimming cost V 5 bases and J 4 bases, with 17 bases left between them. The CDR3 has 15 residues. In germline, CDR1 is SGHTA, CDR2 FQGNSA. CDR3 loop: CASSLPLGGGYGYTF. In nucleotides, the CDR3 is TGTGCCAGCAGCCTGCCCCTCGGCGGTGGCTATGGCTACACCTTC.

The chain combines TRBV7-2 with TRBJ1-6; 7 positions match TRBD1. Germline loops: CDR1 SGHTA, CDR2 FQGNSA. The CDR3 length is 16 residues. V gave up 1 base and J gave up 10 bases; unmatched junction bases: 10. In DNA form, the CDR3 reads TGTGCCAGCAGCTTAGAAGTGAGGGGGCGGGCGTCACCCCTCCACTTT. Its translation is CASSLEVRGRASPLHF.

The count of this clone is one. The rearrangement links TRBV5-6 to TRBJ2-7; 10 nucleotides line up with TRBD2. In germline, CDR1 is SGHDT, CDR2 YYEEEE. The V segment lost 1 base and the J segment 7 bases; nucleotides outside the gene matches: 8. CDR3 length equals 15 residues. The CDR3, as DNA: TGTGCCAGCAGCTTGAGAAGCGGGGGGGCGCGAGAGCAGTACTTC. Translating gives CASSLRSGGAREQYF.

The chain recombines TRBV5-1 with TRBJ2-7; 9 bases are a match to TRBD1. J lost 3 bases, V lost 3 bases, and 7 bases had no gene match. This CDR3 has 15 residues. Germline V gene data show CDR1 as SGHRS and CDR2 as YFSETQ. In DNA, the CDR3 is TGCGCCAGCAGCTACCGGGACAGGGTCTACTACGAGCAGTACTTC. It yields the protein CASSYRDRVYYEQYF.

J is TRBJ2-7 and V is TRBV12-3 or TRBV12-4; 7 bases align to TRBD2. Germline trimming cut 6 bases from V and 2 bases from J; bases unmatched to any gene: 4. The CDR3 is 13 amino acids. CDR3 in amino acids: CASRGEGPYEQYF. The CDR3 DNA reads TGTGCCAGCAGGGGGGAGGGTCCCTACGAGCAGTACTTC.

The chain links TRBV19 to TRBJ2-3; D unresolved. The CDR3 covers 18 residues. The germline V and J ends were trimmed by 0 bases and 2 bases, with 18 bases remaining between them. The V gene's germline CDR1 is LNHDA and CDR2 SQIVND (reference sequence). The CDR3 DNA reads TGTGCCAGTAGTATAGATCTGAGAGGAAACTATTTCACAGATACGCAGTATTTT. This gives the protein CASSIDLRGNYFTDTQYF.

With regard to this clone: At one of its ends the junction is not consistent with the germline gene, which may arise from a read error. V is TRBV7-2 and J is TRBJ2-7; D is possibly TRBD2 (6 bases). This CDR3 has 13 residues. Per the germline V gene, CDR1 is SGHTA and CDR2 is FQGNSA. The CDR3, as DNA: TGTGCCAGCAGCTTCCGGGACTCCCACGAGCAGTACTTC. It encodes CASSFRDSHEQYF.

This clone was detected only a few times. The chain joins TRBV4-1 to TRBJ2-7, with D tentatively TRBD2 (6 bases). Germline assignment: CDR1 MGHRA and CDR2 YSYEKL. CDR3 length equals 14 residues. With 2 bases removed from V and 6 bases from J, the gap between germline ends came to 14 bases. CDR3 amino acids: CASSQPRRESEQYF. CDR3 nucleotides: TGCGCCAGCAGCCAACCCCGGCGGGAATCCGAGCAGTACTTC.